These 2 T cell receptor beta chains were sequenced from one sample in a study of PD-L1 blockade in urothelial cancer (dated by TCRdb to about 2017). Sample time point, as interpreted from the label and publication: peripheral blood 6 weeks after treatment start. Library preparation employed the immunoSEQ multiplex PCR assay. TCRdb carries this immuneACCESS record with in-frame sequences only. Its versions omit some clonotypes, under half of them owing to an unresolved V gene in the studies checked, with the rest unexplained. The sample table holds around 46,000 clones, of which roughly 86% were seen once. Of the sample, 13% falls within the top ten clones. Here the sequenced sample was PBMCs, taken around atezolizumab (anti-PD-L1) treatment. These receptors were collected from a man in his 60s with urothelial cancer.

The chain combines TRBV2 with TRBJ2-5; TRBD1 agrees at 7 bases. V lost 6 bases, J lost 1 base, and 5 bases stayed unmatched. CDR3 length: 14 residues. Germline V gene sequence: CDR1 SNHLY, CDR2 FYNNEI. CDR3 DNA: TGTGCCAGCAGAAAGGGACAGCTCCAAGAGACCCAGTACTTC. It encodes CASRKGQLQETQYF.

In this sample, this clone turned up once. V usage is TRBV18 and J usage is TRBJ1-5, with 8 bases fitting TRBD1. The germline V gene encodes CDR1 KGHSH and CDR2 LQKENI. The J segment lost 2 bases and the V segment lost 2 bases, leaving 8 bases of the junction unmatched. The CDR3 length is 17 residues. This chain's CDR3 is CASSPSQGAQGNQPQHF. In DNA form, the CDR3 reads TGTGCCAGCTCACCATCGCAGGGGGCGCAAGGCAATCAGCCCCAGCATTTT.